The source of this T cell receptor beta chain is a study of T-cell reconstitution after alpha-beta-depleted transplantation in children. CDR1 is SEHNR and CDR2 is FQNEAQ in the germline V gene (reference sequence). V was clipped by 5 bases and J by 6 bases, with 7 bases between them. The CDR3 has 12 residues. A TCRbeta library incorporating unique molecular identifiers was prepared. MiXCR, applied by TCRdb to the PCR reads, yields one record per CDR3 protein. The sample has 330,000 or so distinct CDR3 sequences; 10% are singletons. This chain connects TRBV7-9 to TRBJ1-4; D is ambiguous. Here the sequenced sample was PBMCs from the stem cell graft donor, taken from the stem cell graft. The sequence came from a human donor who donated a stem cell graft to a child with acute lymphoblastic leukemia. CDR3: CASSPFDEKLFF. CDR3 bases: TGTGCCAGCAGCCCTTTTGATGAAAAACTGTTTTTT. The whole variable domain, remainder taken from reference TRBV7-9 and TRBJ1-4, is DTGVSQNPRHKITKRGQNVTFRCDPISEHNRLYWYRQTLGQGPEFLTYFQNEAQLEKSRLLSDRFSAERPKGSFSTLEIQRTEQGDSAMYLCASSPFDEKLFFGSGTQLSVL.